These T cell receptor beta chains were read from a single sample in a study of blood T cells in healthy people across ages. MiXCR, applied by TCRdb to the 5' RACE reads, yields one record per CDR3 protein. The repertoire includes fewer than 1.5 million distinct CDR3 sequences, approximately 40% of them detected once, and 7% to 9.5% sits in the top ten. Sequenced material: blood. The origin of the receptors is a young woman in good health. Each CDR3 is given with its conserved first and last residue. The D gene is left open where the match is weak. Clone size is given for some rows only: seen once, a few or many times, or a class if the clone is expanded.

j_call clone_size v_call d_call cdr3_aa cdr3_nt
TRBJ2-2 NA TRBV13 NA CASSSTGVTGELFF TGTGCCAGCAGCTCGACTGGAGTCACCGGGGAGCTGTTTTTT
TRBJ2-7 NA TRBV5-1 NA CASSLLTASGEQYF TGCGCCAGCAGCTTGTTGACAGCCTCGGGTGAGCAGTACTTC
TRBJ2-4 few TRBV12-3/TRBV12-4 NA CAAVRSGAKNIQYF TGTGCCGCGGTGAGAAGCGGGGCCAAAAACATTCAGTACTTC
TRBJ2-3 many TRBV6-1 NA CASTKGTDTQYF TGTGCCAGCACCAAGGGGACAGATACGCAGTATTTT
TRBJ2-1 NA TRBV21-1 NA CASSPRRGGFLYNEQFF TGTGCCAGCAGCCCCCGGAGGGGGGGCTTTCTCTACAATGAGCAGTTCTTC
TRBJ2-5 NA TRBV7-9 NA CASSSGVGQETQYF TGTGCCAGCAGCTCCGGGGTGGGCCAAGAGACCCAGTACTTC
TRBJ2-1 few TRBV20-1 NA CSARPNSANYNEQFF TGCAGTGCCCGGCCCAACTCCGCCAACTACAATGAGCAGTTCTTC
TRBJ1-2 NA TRBV6-6 NA CASSYTGDLPGGYTF TGTGCCAGCAGTTACACCGGCGATCTCCCAGGGGGCTACACCTTC
TRBJ2-4 once TRBV20-1 TRBD2 CSAPGREGPNIQYF TGCAGTGCCCCTGGACGGGAGGGACCAAACATTCAGTACTTC
TRBJ2-3 few TRBV12-3/TRBV12-4 NA CASSLGAVGSTDTQYF TGTGCCAGCAGTTTAGGGGCGGTAGGCAGCACAGATACGCAGTATTTT
TRBJ2-7 NA TRBV30 NA CAGSTASYEQYF TGTGCCGGGAGCACAGCCTCCTACGAGCAGTACTTC
TRBJ1-1 NA TRBV5-8 NA CASSLGTATMNTEAFF TGTGCCAGCAGCTTGGGTACGGCAACCATGAACACTGAAGCTTTCTTT
TRBJ2-5 NA TRBV4-1 TRBD2 CASSPGTSVYNEQYF TGCGCCAGCAGCCCCGGGACTAGCGTCTACAATGAGCAGTACTTC
TRBJ1-2 NA TRBV6-5 TRBD1 CASSYTRQGHGYTF TGTGCCAGCAGTTACACGAGACAGGGCCATGGCTACACCTTC
TRBJ2-5 many TRBV16 NA CASSQSTAPQETQYF TGTGCCAGCAGCCAATCGACAGCACCCCAAGAGACCCAGTACTTC
TRBJ2-3 many TRBV6-1 NA CASSEVSTDTQYF TGTGCCAGCAGTGAAGTAAGCACAGATACGCAGTATTTT
TRBJ2-1 few TRBV3-1 NA CASSQPDWSSYNEQFF TGTGCCAGCAGCCAACCGGACTGGAGCTCCTACAATGAGCAGTTCTTC
TRBJ1-4 NA TRBV13 NA CASSSRWATGEREKLFF TGTGCCAGCAGCTCCCGATGGGCGACGGGAGAGAGGGAAAAACTGTTTTTT
TRBJ1-3 NA TRBV27 NA CASSLYGGTSRLPSGNTIYF TGTGCCAGCAGTTTATATGGTGGGACGTCAAGGCTTCCCTCTGGAAACACCATATATTTT
TRBJ2-7 NA TRBV14 NA CASSPTLLIAAAYNEQYF TGTGCCAGCAGCCCGACTCTTCTGATAGCGGCCGCCTACAATGAGCAGTACTTC
TRBJ1-6 NA TRBV6-5 TRBD1 CASKEQGADSPLHF TGTGCCAGCAAAGAACAGGGGGCGGATTCACCCCTCCACTTT
TRBJ2-5 few TRBV6-2/TRBV6-3 TRBD1 CASSSSGQGRWETQYF TGTGCCAGCAGTTCCTCAGGACAGGGGAGGTGGGAGACCCAGTACTTC
TRBJ2-7 few TRBV10-3 NA CAIGPIASEQYF TGTGCCATCGGCCCTATAGCGTCCGAGCAGTACTTC
TRBJ1-5 few TRBV12-3/TRBV12-4 NA CASSSRTGQPQHF TGTGCCAGCAGTTCCCGCACTGGTCAGCCCCAGCATTTT
TRBJ2-7 NA TRBV14 NA CASSTGEWVYNEQYF TGTGCCAGCAGCACGGGGGAGTGGGTCTACAATGAGCAGTACTTC
TRBJ2-7 few TRBV20-1 TRBD2 CSARVATSSIYEQYF TGCAGTGCTAGAGTGGCGACTAGCTCAATTTATGAGCAGTACTTC
TRBJ1-5 NA TRBV5-5 NA CASGARVTGDQPQHF TGTGCCAGCGGCGCAAGAGTCACAGGCGATCAGCCCCAGCATTTT
TRBJ2-1 few TRBV14 NA CASQRGSSYNEQFF TGTGCCAGTCAGAGGGGAAGCTCCTACAATGAGCAGTTCTTC
TRBJ2-1 NA TRBV11-3 NA CASSFRLKYNEQFF TGTGCCAGCAGCTTTCGACTAAAATACAATGAGCAGTTCTTC